These T cell receptor beta chains were read from a single sample in a study of blood T cell repertoires in COVID-19. Data came from immunoSEQ multiplex PCR; TCRdb stores just in-frame clones and leaves some out. The sample lists around 190,000 clones, approximately 88% occurring once. The specimen was PBMCs or T cells enriched from blood (not recorded which). Source of these receptors: a woman aged 18-29 years who had recovered from COVID-19. Both conserved end residues are part of each CDR3. The D gene is left open where the match is weak. Clone size, where shown, is once, few, many, or a class for clones that have expanded.

TRBD1	NA	TRBV28	TRBJ2-5	CASSSLFRVRGHAETQYF	TGTGCCAGCAGCTCCCTTTTTCGGGTCAGGGGGCACGCGGAGACCCAGTACTTC
NA	NA	TRBV29-1	TRBJ1-4	CSVGEGGTGEKLFF	TGCAGCGTTGGTGAGGGGGGGACTGGGGAAAAACTGTTTTTT
TRBD2	NA	TRBV27	TRBJ2-1	CASSLWGGNTYNEQFF	TGTGCCAGCAGTCTATGGGGGGGGAATACCTACAATGAGCAGTTCTTC
NA	NA	TRBV7-2	TRBJ2-1	CASSEVAYNEQFF	TGTGCCAGCAGCGAAGTAGCGTACAATGAGCAGTTCTTC
NA	NA	TRBV6-1	TRBJ2-2	CASSENRVGELFF	TGTGCCAGCAGTGAGAACAGGGTTGGGGAGCTGTTTTTT
TRBD1	NA	TRBV15	TRBJ1-1	CATSDPDRGDAFF	TGTGCCACCAGCGACCCCGACAGGGGTGACGCTTTCTTT
TRBD2	few	TRBV3-1/TRBV3-2	TRBJ2-1	CASSQLTSAPYNEQFF	TGTGCCAGCAGCCAGCTGACTAGCGCACCCTACAATGAGCAGTTCTTC
TRBD1	NA	TRBV19	TRBJ1-1	CASSMRQGATEAFF	TGTGCCAGTAGTATGAGGCAGGGGGCAACTGAAGCTTTCTTT
TRBD2	NA	TRBV5-1	TRBJ2-7	CASSLGGGAGLAPYEQYF	TGCGCCAGCAGCTTGGGAGGGGGAGCGGGACTAGCTCCCTACGAGCAGTACTTC
NA	once	TRBV20-1	TRBJ1-2	CSASDGYTF	TGCAGTGCGAGCGATGGCTACACCTTC
NA	NA	TRBV7-8	TRBJ1-5	CASSLGSGVAVSQPQHF	TGTGCCAGCAGCTTAGGGTCGGGGGTAGCGGTTTCTCAGCCCCAGCATTTT
NA	NA	TRBV7-3	TRBJ2-3	CASSSGLSTDTQYF	TGTGCCAGCAGCTCGGGACTTTCCACAGATACGCAGTATTTT
NA	NA	TRBV28	TRBJ1-1	CASSSSLNTEAFF	TGTGCCAGCAGTTCTAGCCTAAACACTGAAGCTTTCTTT
NA	few	TRBV7-2	TRBJ2-3	CASSWGGAADTQYF	TGTGCCAGCAGCTGGGGCGGGGCCGCAGATACGCAGTATTTT
NA	NA	TRBV2	TRBJ2-7	CASSVETREEQYF	TGTGCCAGCAGTGTCGAGACTAGGGAGGAGCAGTACTTC
TRBD1	NA	TRBV15	TRBJ1-2	CATSRPGQGRGYTF	TGTGCCACCAGCAGACCCGGACAGGGACGGGGCTACACCTTC
TRBD1	few	TRBV5-4	TRBJ1-2	CASLRQGFILDGYTF	TGTGCCAGCCTTCGACAGGGTTTCATCTTGGATGGCTACACCTTC
TRBD1	few	TRBV19	TRBJ1-6	CASSSSGTAYSPLHF	TGTGCCAGTAGTTCCTCCGGGACAGCTTATTCACCCCTCCACTTT
NA	NA	TRBV29-1	TRBJ1-1	CSVEDLNTEAFF	TGCAGCGTTGAAGACCTAAACACTGAAGCTTTCTTT
NA	NA	TRBV5-4	TRBJ1-1	CASSLVVRGLGTEAFF	TGTGCCAGCAGCTTGGTAGTTAGAGGGCTGGGCACTGAAGCTTTCTTT
NA	few	TRBV6-5	TRBJ1-4	CASSPMTEGTSELFF	TGTGCCAGCAGTCCTATGACAGAAGGTACCTCGGAACTGTTTTTT
NA	once	TRBV28	TRBJ1-4	CASSRGQATNEKLFF	TGTGCCAGCAGCCGGGGACAAGCAACTAATGAAAAACTGTTTTTT
NA	few	TRBV6-5	TRBJ2-1	CASSRPSAKFNEQFF	TGTGCCAGCAGCCGACCTAGCGCCAAATTCAATGAGCAGTTCTTC
NA	NA	TRBV10-1	TRBJ2-5	CASSESTARGGETQYF	TGCGCCAGCAGTGAGTCGACAGCGCGAGGGGGAGAGACCCAGTACTTC
NA	NA	TRBV11-2	TRBJ1-6	CASSLDAPLAPPLHF	TGTGCCAGCAGCTTAGATGCGCCCCTAGCTCCACCCCTCCACTTT
NA	NA	TRBV2	TRBJ1-5	CASSAQGSQPQHF	TGTGCCAGCAGTGCGCAGGGATCCCAGCCCCAGCATTTT
NA	NA	TRBV4-2	TRBJ2-5	CASSQSTGWGETQYF	TGTGCCAGCAGCCAATCAACAGGGTGGGGCGAGACCCAGTACTTC
TRBD1	once	TRBV27	TRBJ2-4	CASSYPDRAYIQYF	TGTGCCAGCAGTTACCCGGACAGGGCGTACATTCAGTACTTC
NA	NA	TRBV7-9	TRBJ2-1	CASSLGGAGSEQFF	TGTGCCAGCAGCTTAGGAGGGGCCGGGAGTGAGCAGTTCTTC
TRBD2	NA	TRBV5-1	TRBJ2-2	CASSFVIGGATGELFF	TGCGCCAGCAGCTTTGTTATCGGGGGGGCCACCGGGGAGCTGTTTTTT
NA	NA	TRBV7-2	TRBJ1-5	CASSLRGNQPQHF	TGTGCCAGCAGCTTGAGGGGCAATCAGCCCCAGCATTTT
TRBD2	NA	TRBV5-1	TRBJ2-3	CASSLAGGSELLVTQYF	TGCGCCAGCAGCTTGGCCGGGGGGAGTGAGTTATTGGTGACGCAGTATTTT
TRBD1	NA	TRBV5-1	TRBJ1-2	CASSLIGRGYGYTF	TGCGCCAGCAGCTTGATAGGCAGGGGGTATGGCTACACCTTC
TRBD1	NA	TRBV2	TRBJ1-5	CASQPDRGLSVPQHF	TGTGCCAGCCAGCCGGACAGGGGGCTATCGGTGCCCCAGCATTTT
TRBD1	NA	TRBV28	TRBJ2-3	CASSPGQGTLRQYF	TGTGCCAGCAGTCCCGGACAGGGAACTTTAAGGCAGTATTTT
NA	NA	TRBV2	TRBJ2-2	CASKQDTNTGELFF	TGTGCCAGCAAACAGGACACGAACACCGGGGAGCTGTTTTTT
NA	NA	TRBV6-5	TRBJ1-2	CASSLNGPYGYTF	TGTGCCAGCAGCCTTAATGGCCCCTATGGCTACACCTTC
NA	NA	TRBV4-1	TRBJ1-1	CASSQDARSNTEAFF	TGCGCCAGCAGCCAAGATGCCAGGTCGAACACTGAAGCTTTCTTT
TRBD1	NA	TRBV19	TRBJ1-6	CASSMIQGLGNSPLHF	TGTGCCAGTAGTATGATACAGGGGTTGGGGAATTCACCCCTCCACTTT
NA	NA	TRBV27	TRBJ2-7	CASSLSEDTWKFEQYF	TGTGCCAGCAGTTTATCCGAGGACACCTGGAAATTTGAGCAGTACTTC
TRBD1	NA	TRBV7-2	TRBJ2-7	CASSADRGSYYEQYF	TGTGCCAGCAGCGCCGACAGGGGATCCTACTACGAGCAGTACTTC
NA	NA	TRBV18	TRBJ1-2	CASSPGPGGYGYTF	TGTGCCAGCTCACCCGGACCGGGGGGCTATGGCTACACCTTC
NA	NA	TRBV30	TRBJ1-2	CAWRGPGEGGYTF	TGTGCCTGGAGGGGCCCGGGGGAGGGAGGCTACACCTTC
TRBD1	NA	TRBV13	TRBJ1-1	CASTWDRTLNTEAFF	TGTGCCAGCACCTGGGACAGAACCTTGAACACTGAAGCTTTCTTT
TRBD2	NA	TRBV29-1	TRBJ2-1	CSVHRGESSYNEQFF	TGCAGCGTGCATCGGGGGGAGAGCTCCTACAATGAGCAGTTCTTC
NA	NA	TRBV5-6	TRBJ1-5	CASSRYSNQPQHF	TGTGCCAGCAGCCGGTATAGCAATCAGCCCCAGCATTTT